Each of the 11 T cell receptor beta chains below was sequenced from the same sample in a study of T cell responses to AZD1222 COVID-19 vaccine. Assay: immunoSEQ multiplex PCR; the TCRdb copy retains only in-frame clones and omits some. Of roughly 95,000 clones listed, roughly 90% were seen once; the top ten hold 2.8%. The sample consisted of peripheral blood, taken on day 0 of AZD1222 vaccination. The receptors stem from an adult in good health.

V is TRBV7-8 and J is TRBJ2-5; 9 nucleotides match TRBD2. Germline V gene lookup returns CDR1 SGHVS and CDR2 FQNEAQ. Trimming took 5 bases from V and 5 from J; bases not matched to a gene: 9. The CDR3 extends over 15 amino acids. This chain's CDR3 is CASSGPGLAVETQYF. The CDR3 nucleotides read TGTGCCAGCAGCGGTCCGGGACTAGCTGTTGAGACCCAGTACTTC.

The V call is TRBV7-2, the J call TRBJ2-7; a possible D gene is TRBD1 (7 bases). Trimming pared 4 bases from V and 2 bases from J, leaving 9 bases between. Germline CDR1 reads SGHTA; CDR2 reads FQGNSA. The CDR3 is made up of 13 amino acids. The CDR3 is CASSSRGAYEQYF. CDR3 in DNA: TGTGCCAGCAGCTCCAGGGGGGCCTACGAGCAGTACTTC. Drawing the rest from reference TRBV7-2 and TRBJ2-7, the complete variable domain is GAGVSQSPSNKVTEKGKDVELRCDPISGHTALYWYRQSLGQGLEFLIYFQGNSAPDKSGLPSDRFSAERTGGSVSTLTIQRTQQEDSAVYLCASSSRGAYEQYFGPGTRLTVT.

The table lists this clone with a few counts. The chain uses TRBV6-2 or TRBV6-3 and TRBJ2-3; a possible D gene is TRBD2 (6 bases). Germline CDR1 reads MNHEY; CDR2 reads SVGEGT. This CDR3 region has 16 residues. With 2 bases removed from V and 1 base from J, the gap between germline ends came to 13 bases. The chain's CDR3 is CASSYQAGMGTDTQYF. The CDR3 nucleotides read TGTGCCAGCAGTTACCAGGCGGGAATGGGCACAGATACGCAGTATTTT.

The V and J genes are TRBV5-4 and TRBJ2-7; D might be TRBD2 (7 bases). Trimming stripped 10 bases from V and 3 bases from J, with 20 bases between. The CDR3 has 14 amino acids. Germline V gene data show CDR1 as SGHNT and CDR2 as YYREEE (reference sequence). For the CDR3, the DNA is TGTGCCTTTGGGGGGGCCCGGCGGTACTACGAGCAGTACTTC. Amino acids: CAFGGARRYYEQYF.

CDR3 bases: TGTGCCAGCAGTTCTAGCGGGGTATCGCTTACCCAGTACTTC. Translation gives CASSSSGVSLTQYF. This rearrangement joins TRBV6-5 to TRBJ2-5, with 9 bases identical to TRBD2. CDR1 and CDR2 (germline): MNHEY, SVGAGI. This CDR3 contains 14 residues. V trimming: 4 bases; J trimming: 8 bases; junction bases outside the gene matches: 8.

V and J are TRBV4-3 and TRBJ2-1, with D possibly matching TRBD1 (5 bases). V was pared by 0 bases and J by 5 bases, with 14 bases between. The CDR3 has 16 amino acids. The germline CDR1 and CDR2 sequences are LGHNA and YSLEER. CDR3 DNA: TGCGCCAGCAGCCAAGATGGGGCGAGTGTCGACAATGAGCAGTTCTTC. Amino acids: CASSQDGASVDNEQFF.

The chain links TRBV4-2 to TRBJ1-1; a possible D gene is TRBD1 (6 bases). Germline V gene lookup returns CDR1 LGHNA and CDR2 YNFKEQ. The CDR3 covers 14 residues. V dropped 0 bases and J dropped 4 bases, with 9 bases sitting between them. Here the CDR3 reads CASSQDGGATEAFF. CDR3 DNA sequence: TGTGCCAGCAGCCAAGATGGGGGGGCCACTGAAGCTTTCTTT.

The chain combines TRBV6-2 or TRBV6-3 with TRBJ2-7; D may be TRBD2 (5 bases). V shed 0 bases and J shed 4 bases, with 13 bases lying between them. Germline V gene sequence: CDR1 MNHEY, CDR2 SVGEGT. CDR3 size: 15 residues. CDR3 region: CASSYSKASGYEQYF. DNA of the CDR3: TGTGCCAGCAGTTACTCTAAGGCGAGCGGTTACGAGCAGTACTTC.

V usage is TRBV7-8 and J usage is TRBJ1-1, with D perhaps matching TRBD1 (5 bases). With 0 bases removed from V and 0 bases from J, the gap between germline ends came to 11 bases. The CDR3 length is 16 residues. Germline V gene sequence: CDR1 SGHVS, CDR2 FQNEAQ. CDR3 nucleotide sequence: TGTGCCAGCAGCTTAGCCGAGGGACGGATGAACACTGAAGCTTTCTTT. It specifies CASSLAEGRMNTEAFF.

The chain uses TRBV5-5 and TRBJ2-1, with TRBD2 identical over 7 bases. CDR1 and CDR2 from the germline V gene are SGHKS and YYEKEE (reference sequence). The J segment lost 2 bases and the V segment lost 0 bases, leaving 5 bases of the junction unmatched. CDR3 size: 16 residues. CDR3 sequence reads: CASSLVLGLAYNEQFF. The CDR3 DNA follows: TGTGCCAGCAGCTTGGTCCTAGGACTAGCCTACAATGAGCAGTTCTTC.

This clone was counted a single time. The DNA is omitted, as the CDR3 cannot be located on it reliably, and the CDR3 follows TCRdb's listing. The chain uses TRBV21-1 and TRBJ2-7; TRBD1, as called in the table, went unchecked against the DNA. TRBV21-1 is a recognized pseudogene. The CDR3 spans 16 residues, counting both ends. The CDR3: CASSDPQGYFCYEQYF.